These T cell receptor beta chains were read from a single sample in a study of naive and memory T cell subsets. Each CDR3 protein is one row after TCRdb ran MiXCR on the 5' RACE reads. Of 56,000 or so distinct CDR3 sequences listed, less than 10% are singletons. The receptors here all came from a female donor in good health. Both conserved end residues are part of each CDR3. The order of the fields is CDR3 DNA, CDR3 protein, J gene, D gene, clone size, V gene. D genes are given only for firm matches. Size is stated for part of the rows, as once, few or many counts, or as a class when the clone is expanded.

TGCGCCAGCAGCTTGGTGGCACTACAGGGTGGCTATGGCTACACCTTC | CASSLVALQGGYGYTF | TRBJ1-2 | NA | NA | TRBV5-1
TGTGCCAGCAGGTACCGGGACAGGAGCAATGAGCAGTTCTTC | CASRYRDRSNEQFF | TRBJ2-1 | TRBD1 | NA | TRBV6-6
TGTGCCACGACGCTCGGGTCGGGAGTTACTGAAGCTTTCTTT | CATTLGSGVTEAFF | TRBJ1-1 | NA | many | TRBV13
TGTGCCAGAAGGACCGCCGGGGATACGCAGTATTTT | CARRTAGDTQYF | TRBJ2-3 | NA | many | TRBV2
TGTGCCAGCAGTTTCCAGTTAAGGGAATTACAAGAGACCCAGTACTTC | CASSFQLRELQETQYF | TRBJ2-5 | NA | few | TRBV28
TGTGCCAGCAGCCAATCCCCCTCCTCGCGGCGGGCGGCTTTCTTT | CASSQSPSSRRAAFF | TRBJ1-1 | NA | many | TRBV3-1
TGTGCCAGCAGTTCGCGGACGTACAATGAGCAGTTCTTC | CASSSRTYNEQFF | TRBJ2-1 | NA | few | TRBV6-6
TGCAGTGCACCCTACCCAGGCAACTATGGCGACACCTTC | CSAPYPGNYGDTF | TRBJ1-2 | NA | NA | TRBV20-1
TGTGCCAGCAGCCTGGGACAGTACACGCAGTATTTT | CASSLGQYTQYF | TRBJ2-3 | TRBD1 | few | TRBV5-4
TGTGCCAGCTCACCAGGGACCGGCTACACCTTC | CASSPGTGYTF | TRBJ1-2 | NA | many | TRBV18
TGTGCCAGCAGCCTTGGGCTACCGAGCACAGATACGCAGTATTTT | CASSLGLPSTDTQYF | TRBJ2-3 | NA | NA | TRBV7-6
TGTGCCAGCAGACCGACAGGGGTCATTGAAGCTTTCTTT | CASRPTGVIEAFF | TRBJ1-1 | TRBD1 | NA | TRBV6-6
TGTGCCAGCAGCGTAGAGGACAGTCCCTACACCATATATTTT | CASSVEDSPYTIYF | TRBJ1-3 | NA | few | TRBV9
TGTGCCAGCAGTGCAGGGGCCTGGGAGACCCAGTACTTC | CASSAGAWETQYF | TRBJ2-5 | NA | many | TRBV12-3/TRBV12-4
TGCAGCGTTGAATTAACGGGCCCTGACACCATATATTTT | CSVELTGPDTIYF | TRBJ1-3 | NA | many | TRBV29-1
TGTGCCTGGAACACCGGGACAGGGGGGGTTGGCTACACCTTC | CAWNTGTGGVGYTF | TRBJ1-2 | TRBD1 | few | TRBV30
TGTGCCAGCAGCCCGCAGGGACTAGCGGGGGGGGGAGATACGCAGTATTTT | CASSPQGLAGGGDTQYF | TRBJ2-3 | TRBD2 | few | TRBV7-2
TGTGCCTGGAGTGTGTCTTTGAGGGGGACCATATATTTT | CAWSVSLRGTIYF | TRBJ1-3 | NA | NA | TRBV30
TGTGCCAGTAGTACGACAGCAACCACAGATACGCAGTATTTT | CASSTTATTDTQYF | TRBJ2-3 | NA | NA | TRBV19
TGTGCCAGCATTGCCCAATTAGGATTTGGTGGCGCTTTCTTT | CASIAQLGFGGAFF | TRBJ1-1 | NA | many | TRBV2
TGTGCCAGCAGCTCTTACAGGATTGCAGGGAACACTGAAGCTTTCTTT | CASSSYRIAGNTEAFF | TRBJ1-1 | NA | many | TRBV11-3
TGTGCCAGCAGCGCCGGACTAGCCCAAGAGACCCAGTACTTC | CASSAGLAQETQYF | TRBJ2-5 | TRBD2 | NA | TRBV9
TGCGCCAGCAGCTTGGGGACAGGGTTTAACTATGGCTACACCTTC | CASSLGTGFNYGYTF | TRBJ1-2 | TRBD1 | many | TRBV5-1
TGTGCCAGCAGTTACTCGAGTGGTAGGGAGACCCAGTACTTC | CASSYSSGRETQYF | TRBJ2-5 | NA | NA | TRBV6-5
TGTGCCAGCAGTGGTACGGTCAACACTGAAGCTTTCTTT | CASSGTVNTEAFF | TRBJ1-1 | NA | many | TRBV2
TGTGCCAGCAGGATGAGGAATGAGCAGTTCTTC | CASRMRNEQFF | TRBJ2-1 | NA | NA | TRBV12-3/TRBV12-4
TGCGCCAGCAGCCAATCACCCCCCAGGACAGGGGACACAGATACGCAGTATTTT | CASSQSPPRTGDTDTQYF | TRBJ2-3 | TRBD1 | many | TRBV4-1
TGCAGTGCTAGCTATAGACAGGGTGGCCGAAAGTCCTACGAGCAGTACTTC | CSASYRQGGRKSYEQYF | TRBJ2-7 | TRBD1 | few | TRBV20-1
TGTGCCAGCACCAAGCTTGCGACTAGCTTTAAGACCCAGTACTTC | CASTKLATSFKTQYF | TRBJ2-5 | TRBD2 | NA | TRBV7-2
TGCGCCAGCAGCGCCGACAGCTCCTACGAGCAGTACTTC | CASSADSSYEQYF | TRBJ2-7 | NA | few | TRBV5-1
TGCGCCAGCAGCTCCGGACAGCCTAATCAGCCCCAGCATTTT | CASSSGQPNQPQHF | TRBJ1-5 | NA | many | TRBV5-1
TGTGCCAGCAGCCCGATGGGACAGGGGGAGCAGCCCCAGCATTTT | CASSPMGQGEQPQHF | TRBJ1-5 | TRBD1 | many | TRBV7-9
TGTGCCACCAGTGATTTGCGCTCTATTGGCTACACCTTC | CATSDLRSIGYTF | TRBJ1-2 | NA | few | TRBV24-1
TGTGCCAGTACCCACCCCGCAGAAATTGGGGCCAACGTCCTGACTTTC | CASTHPAEIGANVLTF | TRBJ2-6 | NA | many | TRBV19
TGTGCCAGCAGCCCTACTTCCGGGACACCCATATACACCTTC | CASSPTSGTPIYTF | TRBJ1-2 | NA | many | TRBV28
TGTGCCAGCAGCGACAGGGGGTTAGCTAGGAATCAGCCCCAGCATTTT | CASSDRGLARNQPQHF | TRBJ1-5 | TRBD1 | few | TRBV28
TGCAGCGTTGTGGGCAGGGGGCAAGAGACCCGGTACTTC | CSVVGRGQETRYF | TRBJ2-5 | TRBD1 | once | TRBV29-1
TGTGCCAGCAGCTTAAGCAGGGGGCAAGCAGATACGCAGTATTTT | CASSLSRGQADTQYF | TRBJ2-3 | TRBD1 | few | TRBV7-2
TGTGCCACTCTAGGCCGGGACAGCACAGATACGCAGTATTTT | CATLGRDSTDTQYF | TRBJ2-3 | NA | NA | TRBV6-6
TGTGCCAGTAGTATTGACAGGGGTCGCAATCAGCCCCAGCATTTT | CASSIDRGRNQPQHF | TRBJ1-5 | TRBD1 | many | TRBV19
TGTGCCAGCAGTTACTCGATAACCGCTCGGTGGGGCTACACCTTC | CASSYSITARWGYTF | TRBJ1-2 | NA | NA | TRBV6-6
TGTGCCAGCAGCCCGAGACGACTAGCGGGGCGGAGCTCCTACAATGAGCAGTTCTTC | CASSPRRLAGRSSYNEQFF | TRBJ2-1 | TRBD2 | many | TRBV7-9
TGCGCCAGCAGCCAAGACCCAGCGGGGGGCCCCTACGAGCAGTACTTC | CASSQDPAGGPYEQYF | TRBJ2-7 | TRBD2 | NA | TRBV4-3
TGTGCCAGCAGCATCCGCGGGGGAACCTACAATGAGCAGTTCTTC | CASSIRGGTYNEQFF | TRBJ2-1 | TRBD2 | many | TRBV6-2/TRBV6-3
TGTGCCAGCAGCTTAATGCGGGGGTTCGGGCAGGGTAAAGAGACCCAGTACTTC | CASSLMRGFGQGKETQYF | TRBJ2-5 | TRBD2 | NA | TRBV5-5
TGTGCCAGCATCCGACAGGGGAACACTGAAGCTTTCTTT | CASIRQGNTEAFF | TRBJ1-1 | TRBD1 | NA | TRBV6-5
TGTGCCATCAGTGAGTTTAGCGGGACTAGCGGGGGAAATACAGATACGCAGTATTTT | CAISEFSGTSGGNTDTQYF | TRBJ2-3 | TRBD2 | many | TRBV10-3
TGCAGTGCGGAACCGGGACAGGGGATCGACGAGCAGTACTTC | CSAEPGQGIDEQYF | TRBJ2-7 | TRBD1 | NA | TRBV20-1
TGTGCCAGCAGCTTATCGACAGCTCTTCCACACGATACGCAGTATTTT | CASSLSTALPHDTQYF | TRBJ2-3 | NA | NA | TRBV11-2